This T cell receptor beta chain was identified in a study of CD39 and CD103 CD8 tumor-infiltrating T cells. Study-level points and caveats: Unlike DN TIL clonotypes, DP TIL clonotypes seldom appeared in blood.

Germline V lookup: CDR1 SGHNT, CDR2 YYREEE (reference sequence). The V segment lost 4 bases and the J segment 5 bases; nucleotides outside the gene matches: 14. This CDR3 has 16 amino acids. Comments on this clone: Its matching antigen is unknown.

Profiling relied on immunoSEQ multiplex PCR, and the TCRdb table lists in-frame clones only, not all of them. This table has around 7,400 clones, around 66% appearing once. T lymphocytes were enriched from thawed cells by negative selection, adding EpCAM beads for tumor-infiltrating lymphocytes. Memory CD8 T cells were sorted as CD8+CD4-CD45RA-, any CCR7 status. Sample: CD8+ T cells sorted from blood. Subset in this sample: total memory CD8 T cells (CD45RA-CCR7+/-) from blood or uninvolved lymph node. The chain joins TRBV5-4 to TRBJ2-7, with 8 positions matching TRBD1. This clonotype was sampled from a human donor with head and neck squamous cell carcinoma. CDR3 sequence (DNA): TGTGCCAGCAGCCAAGAGGACGGACAGGGAAGGAACGAGCAGTACTTC. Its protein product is CASSQEDGQGRNEQYF.